The source of this T cell receptor beta chain is a study of CD8 T cells in Susac syndrome. Reverse transcription of 0.5 to 1 ug RNA used random hexamers. Via MiXCR, TCRdb re-called the immunoSEQ multiplex PCR reads, giving one row per CDR3 protein. In the table there are approximately 210,000 distinct CDR3 sequences, 85% to 95% of which are singletons. With 6 bases clipped from V and 0 bases from J, the junction kept 8 bases outside the gene matches. Germline V gene lookup returns CDR1 LNHDA and CDR2 SQIVND (reference sequence). The length of the CDR3 is 17 residues. Sequencing targeted TCR beta in blood CD8+ and CD4+ T cells. Negative magnetic isolation gave CD8+ and CD4+ cells; FACS enriched CD8+ TEMRA.

This clonotype originated in a human donor with Susac syndrome. The chain carries TRBV19 and TRBJ1-5; TRBD1 agrees at 10 bases. Sequenced material: CD4+ T cells from PBMCs. CDR3 sequence reads: CASRKGQGRDSNQPQHF. The CDR3 bases are TGTGCCAGTAGGAAGGGACAGGGGCGAGATAGCAATCAGCCCCAGCATTTT. The entire variable domain, with the rest obtained from reference TRBV19 and TRBJ1-5, is as follows: DGGITQSPKYLFRKEGQNVTLSCEQNLNHDAMYWYRQDPGQGLRLIYYSQIVNDFQKGDIAEGYSVSREKKESFPLTVTSAQKNPTAFYLCASRKGQGRDSNQPQHFGDGTRLSIL.